Following are 23 T cell receptor gamma chains from one sample sequenced in a study of gamma-delta chains in newborns, infants, children. TCRdb re-called the reads via CATT. The data hold 4,000 or so gamma-chain clones, with over 60% observed a single time. Material for sequencing was blood. The receptors come from a child who was a newborn, infant or young child, either healthy, febrile or measles-vaccinated (not recorded which).

With regard to this clone: Germline is not matched at one junction end, which may reflect a read error. The V gene is TRGV4, the J gene TRGJP2. CDR1 and CDR2 (germline): EGSTGY, YDSYTSSV. The CDR3 loop spans 13 amino acids. Written as DNA, the CDR3 is TGTGCCACCTGGATAAGTAGTGACTGGATCAAGACGTTT. Encoded protein: CATWISSDWIKTF.

The V gene is TRGV9, but the J gene lacks a call. Germline CDR1 is GITISATS and CDR2 is ISYDGTV (reference sequence). The CDR3 is 17 residues long. The CDR3 protein is CALWEARQELGKKIRVF. The CDR3 DNA follows: TGTGCCTTGTGGGAGGCCCGGCAAGAGTTGGGCAAAAAAATCAGGGTATTT.

The chain carries TRGV9 and TRGJ1 or TRGJ2. In the absence of a J gene in TCRdb, the DNA was matched to germline to assign it here. Germline CDR1 and CDR2: GITISATS and ISYDGTV (reference sequence). V was pared by 1 base and J by 0 bases, with 6 bases of the junction left unmatched. This CDR3 is built from 15 residues. The CDR3 bases are TGTGCCTTGTGGGAGGTCTCCCCGAATTATTATAAGAAACTCTTT. It encodes CALWEVSPNYYKKLF.

This clone was detected a few times. J is TRGJ1 or TRGJ2 and V is TRGV9. The J gene was missing in TCRdb and was found by matching the end of the DNA to germline. V trimming: 3 bases; J trimming: 2 bases; junction bases outside the gene matches: 7. This CDR3 region has 14 residues. The germline CDR1 and CDR2 sequences are GITISATS and ISYDGTV (reference sequence). The CDR3 nucleotides are TGTGCCTTGTGGGAGTACCCTTATTATTATAAGAAACTCTTT. Encoded protein: CALWEYPYYYKKLF.

Worth noting for this clone: Other DNA sequences in the sample encode the same CDR3. The V and J genes are TRGV2 and TRGJ1 or TRGJ2. The J gene comes from matching the DNA to germline here; TCRdb lacks it. The germline gives CDR1 EGSNGY, CDR2 YDSYNSKV. CDR3 length: 11 amino acids. With V trimmed by 0 bases and J by 9 bases, 2 bases remained unmatched. The CDR3 sequence is CATWDGSKKLF. The CDR3 nucleotides are TGTGCCACCTGGGACGGGTCTAAGAAACTCTTT.

This clone was recorded only once. At one boundary the junction diverges from the germline segment, which might be a read error. The chain uses TRGV4 and TRGJ1 or TRGJ2. No J segment appears in TCRdb, so it was assigned here by matching the sequence to germline. Germline-derived CDR1 and CDR2 are EGSTGY and YDSYTSSV. CDR3 length: 12 residues. CDR3 sequence reads: CATCDGRLKKLF. The CDR3 DNA reads TGTGCCACCTGTGATGGGCGCTTGAAGAAACTCTTT.

This clone was observed a few times. The chain joins TRGV2 to TRGJP2. Here the J gene came from matching the DNA to germline, since TCRdb omits it. Germline CDR1 is EGSNGY and CDR2 is YDSYNSKV. J lost 2 bases, V lost 0 bases, and 3 bases had no gene match. This CDR3 is 15 amino acids long. CDR3 residues: CATWDGPSSDWIKTF. The CDR3 bases are TGTGCCACCTGGGACGGGCCGAGTAGTGATTGGATCAAGACGTTT.

This clone was observed a few times. The V and J genes are TRGV5 and TRGJ1 or TRGJ2. TCRdb carries no J gene annotation; the J gene was assigned here by matching the DNA with germline. The length of the CDR3 is 13 residues. Trimming at V came to 1 base and at J to 9 bases, leaving 9 bases not matched to a gene. Germline V CDR1 and CDR2: VINAFY, YDVSNSKD. CDR3 region: CATWDSRQSKKLF. CDR3 in DNA: TGTGCCACCTGGGACAGCCGCCAAAGTAAGAAACTCTTT.

This clone came up a few times. The rearrangement uses TRGV9 and TRGJP. Here the J gene was assigned by germline matching of the DNA, as TCRdb has none. CDR1 GITISATS and CDR2 ISYDGTV come from the germline V gene (reference sequence). The CDR3 loop spans 18 amino acids. The J segment lost 4 bases and the V segment lost 2 bases, leaving 8 bases of the junction unmatched. The CDR3 region has the DNA TGTGCCTTGTGGGAGGCGGGCCCACAAGAGTTGGGCAAAAAAATCAAGGTATTT. It translates to CALWEAGPQELGKKIKVF.

The V call is TRGV5, the J call TRGJ1 or TRGJ2. Because TCRdb records no J gene, it was assigned here through a match of the DNA to germline. CDR1 is VINAFY and CDR2 is YDVSNSKD in the germline V gene. The CDR3 runs 10 residues. V dropped 5 bases and J dropped 11; count of bases not matched to a gene: 6. CDR3 sequence (DNA): TGTGCCACCTGGGCCCTAGAGAAACTCTTT. Translating it yields CATWALEKLF.

On this clone: The junction does not match germline at one end; this may be a read error. The V and J genes are TRGV8 and TRGJP2. TCRdb lists no J gene, so it was determined here by aligning the DNA to germline. The V gene's germline CDR1 is VENAVY and CDR2 YDSYNSRV. CDR3 length: 14 amino acids. Written as DNA, the CDR3 is TGTGCTACCTGGGCCGCGGATTGTGATTGGATCAAGACGTTT. It codes for CATWAADCDWIKTF.

This clone was seen once. The V gene is TRGV4, the J gene TRGJ1 or TRGJ2. Matching the DNA to germline supplied the J gene, which TCRdb does not give. CDR1 EGSTGY and CDR2 YDSYTSSV come from the germline V gene. The CDR3 totals 13 residues. V gave up 4 bases and J gave up 1 base; unmatched junction bases: 4. The CDR3 region is CATWEVNYYKKLF. CDR3 in DNA: TGTGCCACCTGGGAGGTTAATTATTATAAGAAACTCTTT.

Comments on this clone: This CDR3 is also generated by other DNA sequences in the sample. This chain uses TRGV9 with TRGJP. TCRdb offers no J gene call, so here the DNA was matched to germline to obtain one. CDR1 and CDR2 from the germline V gene are GITISATS and ISYDGTV (reference sequence). There are 17 residues in the CDR3. V was clipped by 3 bases and J by 2 bases; unmatched bases: 4. This CDR3 reads CALWESRQELGKKIKVF. As DNA, the CDR3 is TGTGCCTTGTGGGAGAGCCGGCAAGAGTTGGGCAAAAAAATCAAGGTATTT.

J is TRGJP2 and V is TRGV2. The J gene, not given by TCRdb, was assigned here from a germline match of the nucleotide sequence. The CDR3 is made up of 11 amino acids. CDR1 is EGSNGY and CDR2 is YDSYNSKV in the germline V gene. V lost 4 bases and J lost 10; bases outside the gene matches: 3. CDR3 protein: CATWEGWIKTF. CDR3 DNA sequence: TGTGCCACCTGGGAGGGTTGGATCAAGACGTTT.

The CDR3 nucleotides read TGTGCCACCTGGGGTCTAAATTATTATAAGAAACTCTTT. Encoded protein: CATWGLNYYKKLF. V and J are TRGV4 and TRGJ1 or TRGJ2. TCRdb leaves out the J gene; it was filled in here by matching the DNA to germline. The CDR3 covers 13 residues. Per germline, CDR1 EGSTGY and CDR2 YDSYTSSV. J gave up 1 base and V 5 bases, and 5 bases lay outside the gene matches.

The chain recombines TRGV8 with TRGJ1 or TRGJ2. Matching the DNA to germline supplied the J gene, which TCRdb does not give. V lost 3 bases and J lost 0; bases outside the gene matches: 2. The CDR3 is 13 amino acids. The germline V gene encodes CDR1 VENAVY and CDR2 YDSYNSRV. DNA for the CDR3: TGTGCCACCTGGGATTGGAATTATTATAAGAAACTCTTT. It specifies CATWDWNYYKKLF.

In this sample, this clone turned up a few times. The V and J genes are TRGV8 and TRGJ1 or TRGJ2. In the absence of a J gene in TCRdb, the DNA was matched to germline to assign it here. J was trimmed by 2 bases and V by 5 bases; bases with no gene match: 3. CDR3 length: 12 residues. Germline V gene data show CDR1 as VENAVY and CDR2 as YDSYNSRV. CDR3 sequence (DNA): TGTGCCACCTGGGCCTATTATTATAAGAAACTCTTT. This codes for CATWAYYYKKLF.

V gene TRGV9 combines with J gene TRGJP. Here the J gene was assigned by germline matching of the DNA, as TCRdb has none. This CDR3 is built from 15 residues. CDR1 and CDR2 (germline): GITISATS, ISYDGTV (reference sequence). J gave up 9 bases and V 0 bases, and 2 bases lay outside the gene matches. DNA for the CDR3: TGTGCCTTGTGGGAGGTGACGTTGGGCAAAAAAATCAAGGTATTT. It translates to CALWEVTLGKKIKVF.

The V gene is TRGV4, the J gene TRGJ1 or TRGJ2. No J segment appears in TCRdb, so it was assigned here by matching the sequence to germline. With V trimmed by 1 base and J by 9 bases, 9 bases remained unmatched. The CDR3 extends over 13 amino acids. Germline loops: CDR1 EGSTGY, CDR2 YDSYTSSV. The CDR3: CATWDGKLGKKLF. The CDR3 bases are TGTGCCACCTGGGATGGTAAGTTGGGTAAGAAACTCTTT.

A remark on this clone: Other DNA sequences in the same sample also yield this CDR3. The V gene is TRGV8, the J gene TRGJP2. Because TCRdb records no J gene, it was assigned here through a match of the DNA to germline. J was trimmed by 7 bases and V by 1 base; bases with no gene match: 3. This CDR3 spans 13 amino acids. CDR1 is VENAVY and CDR2 is YDSYNSRV in the germline V gene. The CDR3 here is CATWDSSDWIKTF. As DNA, the CDR3 is TGTGCCACCTGGGATAGTTCTGATTGGATCAAGACGTTT.

This chain connects TRGV5 to TRGJ1 or TRGJ2. Germline matching of the DNA provided the J gene here, since TCRdb leaves it blank. From germline, CDR1 is VINAFY and CDR2 YDVSNSKD. The CDR3 has 12 residues. Trimming removed 5 bases from V and 4 bases from J; junction bases left unmatched: 5. CDR3 in DNA: TGTGCCACCTGGGGGAACTATTATAAGAAACTCTTT. It is translated as CATWGNYYKKLF.

On this clone itself: The same CDR3 can be traced to other DNA sequences in this sample. V and J are TRGV8 and TRGJP2. TCRdb is silent on the J gene; assignment here came from matching the DNA to germline. CDR3 length: 15 residues. V lost 0 bases, J lost 2 bases, and 3 bases stayed unmatched. Germline-derived CDR1 and CDR2 are VENAVY and YDSYNSRV. This chain's CDR3 is CATWDRRSSDWIKTF. The CDR3 nucleotides are TGTGCCACCTGGGATAGGCGGAGTAGTGATTGGATCAAGACGTTT.

This clone was detected a few times. The rearrangement uses TRGV5 and TRGJP2. The J gene, left out of TCRdb, was set here by checking the DNA against germline. V was pared by 0 bases and J by 3 bases, with 13 bases of the junction left unmatched. CDR3 size: 18 residues. CDR1 and CDR2 (germline): VINAFY, YDVSNSKD. CDR3 coding DNA: TGTGCCACCTGGGACAGGCCCCGTAATAATCGTAGTGATTGGATCAAGACGTTT. Its translation: CATWDRPRNNRSDWIKTF.